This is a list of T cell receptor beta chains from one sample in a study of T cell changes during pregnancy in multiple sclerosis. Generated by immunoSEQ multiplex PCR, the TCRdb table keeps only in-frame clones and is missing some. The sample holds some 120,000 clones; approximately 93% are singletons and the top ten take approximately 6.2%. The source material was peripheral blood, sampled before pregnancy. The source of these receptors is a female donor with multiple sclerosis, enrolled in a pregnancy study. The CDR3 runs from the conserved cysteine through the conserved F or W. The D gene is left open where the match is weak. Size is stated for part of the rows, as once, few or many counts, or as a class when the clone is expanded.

CDR3 DNA: TGTGCCAGTCCTAGGGGAACAGGAGCTAACTATGGCTACACCTTC
CDR3 protein: CASPRGTGANYGYTF
J gene: TRBJ1-2
V gene: TRBV19
clone size: few
D gene: NA

CDR3 DNA: TGTGCCAGCACCCGGCGGGCGACCCTCCTCGAGCAGCCCCAGCATTTT
CDR3 protein: CASTRRATLLEQPQHF
J gene: TRBJ1-5
V gene: TRBV28
clone size: NA
D gene: NA

CDR3 DNA: TGTGCCAGCAGCTTAGGAGCGGGAGCCGGTCAGACCCAGTACTTC
CDR3 protein: CASSLGAGAGQTQYF
J gene: TRBJ2-5
V gene: TRBV7-3
clone size: once
D gene: TRBD2

CDR3 DNA: TGTGCCAGCAGCTCCCCATCCGGGACTAGCGGCTACAATGAGCAGTTCTTC
CDR3 protein: CASSSPSGTSGYNEQFF
J gene: TRBJ2-1
V gene: TRBV7-2
clone size: NA
D gene: TRBD2

CDR3 DNA: TGTGCCAGCAGCCGGACAGGGGCCTCCCACGAGCAGTACTTC
CDR3 protein: CASSRTGASHEQYF
J gene: TRBJ2-7
V gene: TRBV7-2
clone size: NA
D gene: TRBD1

CDR3 DNA: TGTGCCAGCAGCCGTGACAGGGGCTCCTACAATGAGCAGTTCTTC
CDR3 protein: CASSRDRGSYNEQFF
J gene: TRBJ2-1
V gene: TRBV14
clone size: NA
D gene: TRBD1

CDR3 DNA: TGTGCCAGCAGCTCAACTAGGACGGACGTCGGCTACACCTTC
CDR3 protein: CASSSTRTDVGYTF
J gene: TRBJ1-2
V gene: TRBV11-3
clone size: NA
D gene: NA

CDR3 DNA: TGTGCCAGCAGCTTAGGAGGGGGAGAGACCCAGTACTTC
CDR3 protein: CASSLGGGETQYF
J gene: TRBJ2-5
V gene: TRBV7-2
clone size: NA
D gene: NA

CDR3 DNA: TGTGCCAGCAGTATGCTGGGGACAGGCGGCCGGTACTTC
CDR3 protein: CASSMLGTGGRYF
J gene: TRBJ2-7
V gene: TRBV27
clone size: NA
D gene: TRBD1

CDR3 DNA: TGTGCCAGCAGCTTAGCCGCTAGCGGGGGGGTACATACGCAGTATTTT
CDR3 protein: CASSLAASGGVHTQYF
J gene: TRBJ2-3
V gene: TRBV7-9
clone size: NA
D gene: TRBD2

CDR3 DNA: TGTGCCATCAGTGAGTCCGGACTCCTTGACAATGAGCAGTTCTTC
CDR3 protein: CAISESGLLDNEQFF
J gene: TRBJ2-1
V gene: TRBV10-3
clone size: NA
D gene: NA

CDR3 DNA: TGTGCCAGTAGAAACCGCGGAGGGGCTAGCGGGGGGAACACCGGGGAGCTGTTTTTT
CDR3 protein: CASRNRGGASGGNTGELFF
J gene: TRBJ2-2
V gene: TRBV19
clone size: NA
D gene: TRBD2

CDR3 DNA: TGTGCCAGCAGCGAAAGGGGCCCTTCCTACGAGCAGTACTTC
CDR3 protein: CASSERGPSYEQYF
J gene: TRBJ2-7
V gene: TRBV2
clone size: NA
D gene: NA

CDR3 DNA: TGCGCCAGCGCAGGACGGCGGCGGGACCTGGAGCAGTACTTC
CDR3 protein: CASAGRRRDLEQYF
J gene: TRBJ2-7
V gene: TRBV5-1
clone size: NA
D gene: NA

CDR3 DNA: TGTGCCAGCAGCCGACCGGGTCCTCAAGCCGACGTCCTGACTTTC
CDR3 protein: CASSRPGPQADVLTF
J gene: TRBJ2-6
V gene: TRBV28
clone size: NA
D gene: NA

CDR3 DNA: TGTGCCATCTCTAGCGGGGGAAGCTCCTACGAGCAGTACTTC
CDR3 protein: CAISSGGSSYEQYF
J gene: TRBJ2-7
V gene: TRBV10-3
clone size: NA
D gene: TRBD2

CDR3 DNA: TGTGCCAGCAGCCCCTCAGGACAGGGCCCTTTTGGGGGCTACACCTTC
CDR3 protein: CASSPSGQGPFGGYTF
J gene: TRBJ1-2
V gene: TRBV7-3
clone size: NA
D gene: TRBD1

CDR3 DNA: TGTGCCAGTAGTATGTCGGGACAGGGCTATGGCTACACCTTC
CDR3 protein: CASSMSGQGYGYTF
J gene: TRBJ1-2
V gene: TRBV19
clone size: NA
D gene: TRBD1

CDR3 DNA: TGTGCCAGTAGTCCGGGACGAGCGGACAGCTATGGCTACACCTTC
CDR3 protein: CASSPGRADSYGYTF
J gene: TRBJ1-2
V gene: TRBV19
clone size: few
D gene: NA

CDR3 DNA: TGTGCCACTACCCCCCCCGGCCGGAGGGACAATGAGCAGTTCTTC
CDR3 protein: CATTPPGRRDNEQFF
J gene: TRBJ2-1
V gene: TRBV19
clone size: NA
D gene: NA